What follows is one T cell receptor (beta chain) and its context. The sample originates from a study of blood T cell repertoires in COVID-19. The CDR3 length is 11 residues. The germline V gene has CDR1 SGHVS and CDR2 FQNEAQ. V was shortened by 4 bases and J by 8 bases, with 8 bases between the two germline ends. Generated by immunoSEQ multiplex PCR, the TCRdb table keeps only in-frame clones and is missing some. The repertoire holds under 450,000 clones, with approximately 86% as singletons. Sample: peripheral blood. The chain recombines TRBV7-8 with TRBJ1-2; D gene uncertain. The source of this sequence is a woman aged 60 to 75 with COVID-19, enrolled during active disease. The CDR3 reads CASSSLGGYTF. As DNA, the CDR3 is TGTGCCAGCAGCTCCCTCGGGGGCTACACCTTC.